The subject of this entry is one T cell receptor (beta chain). No antigen is known for it. The data stem from a study of cytomegalovirus exposure and HLA in healthy donors. The CDR3 totals 16 residues. Study results and limitations: The investigators catalogued about 170 TCR beta chains as cytomegalovirus-associated. Serostatus for CMV was the only available immune exposure information. Reports state that TCR beta sequences accurately predicted most subjects' HLA-A and HLA-B alleles.

The PCR contained 60 Vbeta and 13 Jbeta primers. The protocol was immunoSEQ multiplex PCR, while the TCRdb copy is restricted to in-frame clones and leaves out a portion. The sample has 170,000 or so clones, 70% to 90% seen once. Sequencing used PBMCs. The chain recombines TRBV23-1 with TRBJ2-5; TRBD1 matches 8 bases. With the DNA end fitting TRBJ2-7 better, the J assignment may be wrong. TRBV23-1 is an open reading frame whose function is uncertain. The TCR comes from a woman in her late teens or twenties in good health and CMV-seronegative. CDR3 bases: TGCGCCAGCAGTCAACCTGGACAGGGACCTTGCTACGAGCAGTACTTC. Protein product: CASSQPGQGPCYEQYF.